This T cell receptor (beta chain) was sequenced during a study of cytomegalovirus exposure and HLA in healthy donors. The PCR was carried out with 60 Vbeta primers and 13 Jbeta primers. Some clones are missing from TCRdb's copy, which holds only in-frame ones; the method was immunoSEQ multiplex PCR. Reported are just over 60,000 clones; the ten largest clones contain less than 6%. V was cut by 6 bases and J by 8 bases, with 19 bases left in between. This CDR3 contains 14 residues. Germline V CDR1 and CDR2: MNHNY, SVGAGI (reference sequence). Sequenced input: PBMCs. The source is a man under 40 in good health and CMV-seropositive. V is TRBV6-6 and J is TRBJ1-2; tentatively, D is TRBD1 (5 bases). The CDR3 sequence: CASSPVQDGPGYTF. The DNA for the CDR3 is TGTGCCAGCAGCCCCGTACAGGACGGTCCGGGCTACACCTTC.